Presented here are 22 T cell receptor beta chains from one specimen sequenced in a study of blood T cell repertoires in COVID-19. Repertoires were generated with immunoSEQ multiplex PCR, while TCRdb's copy carries only in-frame clones and drops some. Of 310,000 or so clones in the sample, 80% to 90% were seen once. Sequenced sample: PBMCs or T cells enriched from blood (not recorded which). These receptors came from a woman aged 18-29 years who had recovered from COVID-19.

V gene TRBV7-9 combines with J gene TRBJ1-4; D uncertain. There are 15 residues in the CDR3. Trimming shortened V by 5 bases and J by 2 bases, and 12 bases separated the two germline ends. The germline V gene encodes CDR1 SEHNR and CDR2 FQNEAQ (reference sequence). In nucleotides, the CDR3 is TGTGCCAGCAGCCTAGGTGGACTCACTAATGAAAAACTGTTTTTT. As protein: CASSLGGLTNEKLFF.

The chain links TRBV6-5 to TRBJ2-7; D may be TRBD2 (6 bases). V was clipped by 5 bases and J by 0 bases, with 11 bases between them. Germline assignment: CDR1 MNHEY and CDR2 SVGAGI. This CDR3 has 14 residues. The CDR3 region is CASSRPSVSYEQYF. CDR3 sequence (DNA): TGTGCCAGCAGTCGACCTAGCGTCTCCTACGAGCAGTACTTC.

V gene TRBV24-1 combines with J gene TRBJ1-2; weak D call: TRBD1 (6 bases). Per germline, CDR1 KGHDR and CDR2 SFDVKD. The CDR3 runs to 16 residues. With 5 bases removed from V and 4 bases from J, the gap between germline ends came to 19 bases. CDR3 DNA: TGTGCCACCAGTGGCGTCCAACAGGGTATATCCTATGGCTACACCTTC. It codes for CATSGVQQGISYGYTF.

This clone appeared once. The chain employs TRBV5-1 and TRBJ2-2, with D possibly TRBD1 on 5 matching bases. The V gene lost 6 bases and the J gene lost 0 bases, with 12 bases spanning the gap. The CDR3 length is 15 residues. Germline V gives CDR1 SGHRS, CDR2 YFSETQ. Written as DNA, the CDR3 is TGCGCCAGCAATCTCGGACAACCGAACACCGGGGAGCTGTTTTTT. This encodes CASNLGQPNTGELFF.

This clone was observed a handful of times. The chain links TRBV27 to TRBJ1-4; D is unclear. The CDR3 consists of 13 residues. Germline V gene sequence: CDR1 MNHEY, CDR2 SMNVEV (reference sequence). Trimming stripped 2 bases from V and 8 bases from J, with 9 bases between. For the CDR3, the DNA is TGTGCCAGCAGTTTAACCGCCAGGGAAAAACTGTTTTTT. Encoded protein: CASSLTAREKLFF.

The rearrangement links TRBV4-1 to TRBJ2-3, with TRBD2 matching 12 bases. The CDR3 runs to 17 residues. In germline, CDR1 is MGHRA, CDR2 YSYEKL. Losses at the gene ends were 0 bases for V and 4 bases for J; bases not matched to a gene: 5. The CDR3 is CASSQDGTSGFPDTQYF. DNA for the CDR3: TGCGCCAGCAGCCAAGATGGGACTAGCGGGTTCCCAGATACGCAGTATTTT.

The chain links TRBV5-4 to TRBJ1-1, with D hard to call. The length of the CDR3 is 14 residues. Trimming took 2 bases from V and 1 from J, leaving 9 bases between them. Germline loops: CDR1 SGHNT, CDR2 YYREEE (reference sequence). The CDR3 nucleotides read TGTGCCAGCAGCTTCCCCAACGGGAACACTGAAGCTTTCTTT. Encoded protein: CASSFPNGNTEAFF.

The gene calls are TRBV4-1 and TRBJ1-6; D not certain. The V end was cut by 0 bases, the J end by 0 bases, with 9 bases between. This CDR3 has 17 residues. Germline V gene sequence: CDR1 MGHRA, CDR2 YSYEKL. The CDR3 nucleotides read TGCGCCAGCAGCCAAGATGAGGCCAGCTCCTATAATTCACCCCTCCACTTT. As protein: CASSQDEASSYNSPLHF.

This rearrangement joins TRBV4-1 to TRBJ2-4; no clear D. Germline CDR1 MGHRA, CDR2 YSYEKL. V gave up 4 bases and J gave up 2 bases, with 6 bases separating them. The CDR3 length is 13 residues. CDR3 bases: TGCGCCAGCAGCCGTCCAACCAAAAACATTCAGTACTTC. Protein sequence: CASSRPTKNIQYF.

The CDR3 sequence: CAWSWFPAGLHGYTF. The CDR3 bases are TGTGCCTGGAGTTGGTTCCCGGCAGGGCTCCATGGCTACACCTTC. The V call is TRBV30, the J call TRBJ1-2; TRBD1 might be the D (5 bases). Between the trimmed V and J ends, which lost 2 bases and 6 bases, there was a span of 19 bases. This CDR3 is 15 amino acids long. The germline CDR1 and CDR2 sequences are GTSNPN and SVGIG (reference sequence). The whole variable domain, filled in from reference TRBV30 and TRBJ1-2, reads SQTIHQWPATLVQPVGSPLSLECTVEGTSNPNLYWYRQAAGRGLQLLFYSVGIGQISSEVPQNLSASRPQDRQFILSSKKLLLSDSGFYLCAWSWFPAGLHGYTFGSGTRLTVV.

In its sample, this clone was seen a few times. The chain employs TRBV4-1 and TRBJ1-1, with 10 bases lining up with TRBD1. Germline-derived CDR1 and CDR2 are MGHRA and YSYEKL. The CDR3 is 16 residues long. Trimming at V came to 5 bases and at J to 5 bases, leaving 11 bases not matched to a gene. CDR3 protein: CASSSQTGGAGTEAFF. The CDR3 bases are TGCGCCAGCAGCTCCCAGACAGGGGGCGCGGGTACTGAAGCTTTCTTT.

The CDR3 sequence: CASGGGAVYEQYF. The CDR3 DNA is TGTGCCAGTGGAGGGGGCGCCGTCTACGAGCAGTACTTC. The chain recombines TRBV19 with TRBJ2-7; D is perhaps TRBD1 (7 bases). The V end lost 8 bases, the J end lost 3 bases, and 14 bases lay between the germline ends. The germline gives CDR1 LNHDA, CDR2 SQIVND (reference sequence). The CDR3 is 13 amino acids.

A single count supports this clone. Other nucleotide sequences from this sample produce the same CDR3. J is TRBJ1-1 and V is TRBV7-9; D remains unclear. V was clipped by 1 base and J by 1 base, with 7 bases between them. The CDR3 is made up of 14 amino acids. Per germline, CDR1 SEHNR and CDR2 FQNEAQ (reference sequence). CDR3 in amino acids: CASSLDAGNTEAFF. The CDR3 DNA follows: TGTGCCAGCAGCTTAGATGCGGGGAACACTGAAGCTTTCTTT.

The chain employs TRBV9 and TRBJ2-7; possible D gene TRBD2, 5 bases. The CDR3 has 13 residues. The V gene's germline CDR1 is SGDLS and CDR2 YYNGEE. Trimming took 4 bases from V and 2 from J, leaving 10 bases between them. The CDR3, as DNA: TGTGCCAGCAGCCCCACGGGAACCTACGAGCAGTACTTC. Encoded protein: CASSPTGTYEQYF.

The chain employs TRBV7-9 and TRBJ1-1; 7 positions match TRBD1. This CDR3 is 16 amino acids long. After removal of 6 bases from V and 0 bases from J, the junction contained 10 bases not matched to a gene. From germline, CDR1 is SEHNR and CDR2 FQNEAQ (reference sequence). The CDR3 loop reads CASRENRDRLNTEAFF. In nucleotides, the CDR3 is TGTGCCAGCAGGGAAAACCGGGACAGATTGAACACTGAAGCTTTCTTT.

The rearrangement joins TRBV5-4 to TRBJ2-1; D gene uncertain. CDR1 and CDR2 from the germline V gene are SGHNT and YYREEE (reference sequence). The CDR3 runs to 13 residues. Trimming shortened V by 2 bases and J by 3 bases, and 6 bases separated the two germline ends. CDR3 sequence reads: CASSFHSYNEQFF. The CDR3 DNA reads as TGTGCCAGCAGCTTCCATAGCTACAATGAGCAGTTCTTC.

The chain is built from TRBV7-2 and TRBJ1-2; possible D gene TRBD1, 6 bases. CDR1 is SGHTA and CDR2 is FQGNSA in the germline V gene. V lost 5 bases and J 4 bases, leaving 14 bases between the germline ends. The CDR3 has 14 amino acids. The CDR3 DNA reads TGTGCCAGCAGCCGGGGGGGCCGGGGCTATGGCTACACCTTC. It yields the protein CASSRGGRGYGYTF. Drawing the rest from reference TRBV7-2 and TRBJ1-2, the complete variable domain is GAGVSQSPSNKVTEKGKDVELRCDPISGHTALYWYRQSLGQGLEFLIYFQGNSAPDKSGLPSDRFSAERTGGSVSTLTIQRTQQEDSAVYLCASSRGGRGYGYTFGSGTRLTVV.

The rearrangement links TRBV18 to TRBJ1-2; D remains ambiguous. V dropped 2 bases and J dropped 4 bases, with 14 bases sitting between them. In germline, CDR1 is KGHSH, CDR2 LQKENI. The CDR3 runs 15 residues. DNA of the CDR3: TGTGCCAGCTCACCAACAGATTATTCATTCTATGGCTACACCTTC. Translated: CASSPTDYSFYGYTF.

This clone was counted once. The gene calls are TRBV5-1 and TRBJ1-1, with no clear D. From germline, CDR1 is SGHRS and CDR2 YFSETQ. Deletions cut 6 bases from V and 0 bases from J, with 18 bases between. The CDR3 covers 16 residues. Written as DNA, the CDR3 is TGCGCCAGCAAGAGGGCAAATGATAACATGAACACTGAAGCTTTCTTT. The encoded protein is CASKRANDNMNTEAFF.

The CDR3 is CAWSHQETQYF. The CDR3 bases are TGTGCCTGGAGTCATCAAGAGACCCAGTACTTC. V gene TRBV30 combines with J gene TRBJ2-5; D call uncertain. The CDR3 is made up of 11 amino acids. Trimming stripped 2 bases from V and 2 bases from J, with 3 bases between. The germline gives CDR1 GTSNPN, CDR2 SVGIG (reference sequence).

This clone was recorded once. The genes are TRBV6-1 and TRBJ2-7; D is perhaps TRBD1 (5 bases). The CDR3 consists of 16 residues. V lost 2 bases and J lost 3, with 17 bases in between. Germline values: CDR1 MNHNS, CDR2 SASEGT. The CDR3: CASSEFNWGRDYEQYF. CDR3 nucleotides: TGTGCCAGCAGTGAATTTAACTGGGGCAGGGACTACGAGCAGTACTTC.

This chain uses TRBV5-4 with TRBJ2-1, with D unclear. This CDR3 has 13 amino acids. Trimming cost V 1 base and J 6 bases, with 8 bases left between them. Per germline, CDR1 SGHNT and CDR2 YYREEE (reference sequence). DNA for the CDR3: TGTGCCAGCAGCTTGACAGCCTCCAATGAGCAGTTCTTC. It codes for CASSLTASNEQFF.